Listed below are T cell receptor beta chains from one sample, sequenced in a study of CD8 T cells in ankylosing spondylitis. From the 5' RACE reads, TCRdb called clonotypes with MiXCR, one entry per CDR3 protein. Of 75,000 to 95,000 distinct CDR3 sequences detected, roughly 9% appear once; the ten largest clones hold 25% to 35%. The material sequenced was blood, either unsorted or a sorted T cell fraction (not recorded which). The receptors were sampled from a male donor with ankylosing spondylitis. The conserved cysteine and the conserved F or W are not part of the CDR3 here. The order of the fields is J gene, V gene, CDR3 protein.

j_gene: TRBJ1-2
v_gene: TRBV29-1
CDR3aa: SVPRTGPHYGYT

j_gene: TRBJ2-2
v_gene: TRBV6-4
CDR3aa: ASSKLADNTGELF

j_gene: TRBJ1-6
v_gene: TRBV7-8
CDR3aa: ASNDRQAYNSPLH

j_gene: TRBJ1-5
v_gene: TRBV6-6
CDR3aa: ASRDRGRQPQH

j_gene: TRBJ2-7
v_gene: TRBV5-1
CDR3aa: ASSTGTGGSYEQY

j_gene: TRBJ2-7
v_gene: TRBV7-8
CDR3aa: ASLGPGLVAYEQY

j_gene: TRBJ1-1
v_gene: TRBV29-1
CDR3aa: SPGRGPEAF

j_gene: TRBJ1-2
v_gene: TRBV14
CDR3aa: ASSQALQGLSYGYT

j_gene: TRBJ1-2
v_gene: TRBV7-9
CDR3aa: ASSPTPRNYGYT

j_gene: TRBJ1-2
v_gene: TRBV28
CDR3aa: ASSGSVESNYGYT

j_gene: TRBJ1-2
v_gene: TRBV27
CDR3aa: ASSFKGYDYGYT

j_gene: TRBJ1-1
v_gene: TRBV7-9
CDR3aa: ASSLAPGGAF

j_gene: TRBJ1-5
v_gene: TRBV29-1
CDR3aa: SVLGTEGNQPQH

j_gene: TRBJ2-2
v_gene: TRBV4-2
CDR3aa: ASSQGPAGELF

j_gene: TRBJ2-3
v_gene: TRBV5-1
CDR3aa: ASSLERSITDTQY

j_gene: TRBJ2-1
v_gene: TRBV4-1
CDR3aa: ASSQDLFRTSGPYNEQF

j_gene: TRBJ2-2
v_gene: TRBV4-2
CDR3aa: ASEGASGATNTGELF

j_gene: TRBJ2-1
v_gene: TRBV20-1
CDR3aa: SAREISSGRRYEQF

j_gene: TRBJ2-3
v_gene: TRBV19
CDR3aa: ASAGQSTDTQY

j_gene: TRBJ1-1
v_gene: TRBV5-1
CDR3aa: ASSLDREMNTEAF

j_gene: TRBJ2-1
v_gene: TRBV4-1
CDR3aa: ASSQPSGVEQF

j_gene: TRBJ2-1
v_gene: TRBV12-3/TRBV12-4
CDR3aa: ASCPGTSGRPYSYNEQF

j_gene: TRBJ2-1
v_gene: TRBV4-2
CDR3aa: ASSQEGLAEPREQF

j_gene: TRBJ1-6
v_gene: TRBV20-1
CDR3aa: SARDTGLGGNSPLH

j_gene: TRBJ1-2
v_gene: TRBV27
CDR3aa: ASSPGQIYGYT

j_gene: TRBJ1-5
v_gene: TRBV27
CDR3aa: ASSLWGADNQPQH

j_gene: TRBJ2-1
v_gene: TRBV25-1
CDR3aa: ASNRASGVHEQF

j_gene: TRBJ2-3
v_gene: TRBV28
CDR3aa: ASSLITGATDTQY

j_gene: TRBJ1-5
v_gene: TRBV15
CDR3aa: ATSRDQGGLSVQPQH

j_gene: TRBJ1-2
v_gene: TRBV6-1
CDR3aa: ASSEGSGFYGYT

j_gene: TRBJ2-7
v_gene: TRBV27
CDR3aa: ASSLSSGTGTYEQY

j_gene: TRBJ1-1
v_gene: TRBV9
CDR3aa: ASSAYRGENTEAF

j_gene: TRBJ1-1
v_gene: TRBV20-1
CDR3aa: SARAHRGLVLGTEAF

j_gene: TRBJ2-5
v_gene: TRBV27
CDR3aa: ASSWSGKSLETQY

j_gene: TRBJ1-1
v_gene: TRBV11-2
CDR3aa: ASRWTANTEAF

j_gene: TRBJ1-1
v_gene: TRBV6-5
CDR3aa: ASSYRQGSDTEAF

j_gene: TRBJ1-2
v_gene: TRBV12-3/TRBV12-4
CDR3aa: ASRGDPLRPRGDYGYT

j_gene: TRBJ1-2
v_gene: TRBV24-1
CDR3aa: ATSDTGALGYT

j_gene: TRBJ2-5
v_gene: TRBV13
CDR3aa: ASSGGQGYQETQY

j_gene: TRBJ2-1
v_gene: TRBV12-3/TRBV12-4
CDR3aa: ASSLGSGTDEQF

j_gene: TRBJ2-1
v_gene: TRBV18
CDR3aa: ASSHGTEQF

j_gene: TRBJ1-1
v_gene: TRBV29-1
CDR3aa: SVVDRGLTEAF

j_gene: TRBJ1-5
v_gene: TRBV15
CDR3aa: ATSRGGLGNQPQH

j_gene: TRBJ2-3
v_gene: TRBV13
CDR3aa: ASSPRDTQY

j_gene: TRBJ2-2
v_gene: TRBV27
CDR3aa: ASSLQWTPLSGELF

j_gene: TRBJ1-1
v_gene: TRBV18
CDR3aa: ASSPWAENTEAF